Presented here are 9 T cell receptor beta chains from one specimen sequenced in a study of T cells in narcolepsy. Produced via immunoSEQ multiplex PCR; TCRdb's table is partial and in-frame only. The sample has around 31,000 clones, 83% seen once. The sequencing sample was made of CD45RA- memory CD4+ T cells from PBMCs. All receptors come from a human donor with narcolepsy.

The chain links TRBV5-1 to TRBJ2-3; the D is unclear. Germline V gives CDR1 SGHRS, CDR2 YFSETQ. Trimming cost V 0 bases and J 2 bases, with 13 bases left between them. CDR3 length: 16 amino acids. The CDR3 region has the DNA TGCGCCAGCAGCTTGGAGGGCCGGCTAAACACAGATACGCAGTATTTT. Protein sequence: CASSLEGRLNTDTQYF. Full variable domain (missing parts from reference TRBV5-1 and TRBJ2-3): KAGVTQTPRYLIKTRGQQVTLSCSPISGHRSVSWYQQTPGQGLQFLFEYFSETQRNKGNFPGRFSGRQFSNSRSEMNVSTLELGDSALYLCASSLEGRLNTDTQYFGPGTRLTVL.

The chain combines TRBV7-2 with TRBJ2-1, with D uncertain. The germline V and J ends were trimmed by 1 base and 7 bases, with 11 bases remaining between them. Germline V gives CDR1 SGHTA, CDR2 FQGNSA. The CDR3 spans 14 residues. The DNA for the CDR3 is TGTGCCAGCAGCTTAGGGCAGAGTAGGAATGAGCAGTTCTTC. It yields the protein CASSLGQSRNEQFF. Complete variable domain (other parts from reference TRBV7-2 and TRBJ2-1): GAGVSQSPSNKVTEKGKDVELRCDPISGHTALYWYRQSLGQGLEFLIYFQGNSAPDKSGLPSDRFSAERTGGSVSTLTIQRTQQEDSAVYLCASSLGQSRNEQFFGPGTRLTVL.

CDR3 in DNA: TGTGCCAGCAGTACTAGACAGGGGGACGTTGGCTACACCTTC. Encoded protein: CASSTRQGDVGYTF. The chain couples TRBV6-5 to TRBJ1-2; TRBD1 agrees at 9 bases. V lost 5 bases and J lost 7; bases outside the gene matches: 8. CDR1 and CDR2 from the germline V gene are MNHEY and SVGAGI. The CDR3 is made up of 14 amino acids.

DNA of the CDR3: TGTGCCAGCAGACGACTGGACAGGGGCGATGGCTACACCTTC. Translated, it gives CASRRLDRGDGYTF. The rearrangement links TRBV6-1 to TRBJ1-2; 9 bases match TRBD1. Trimming at V came to 6 bases and at J to 6 bases, leaving 8 bases not matched to a gene. CDR1 MNHNS and CDR2 SASEGT come from the germline V gene. The CDR3 has 14 amino acids.

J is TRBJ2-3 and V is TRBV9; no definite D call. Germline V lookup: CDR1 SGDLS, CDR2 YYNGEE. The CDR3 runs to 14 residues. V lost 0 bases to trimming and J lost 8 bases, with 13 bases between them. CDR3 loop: CASSVEPGLATQYF. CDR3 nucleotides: TGTGCCAGCAGCGTAGAACCGGGTCTGGCTACGCAGTATTTT.

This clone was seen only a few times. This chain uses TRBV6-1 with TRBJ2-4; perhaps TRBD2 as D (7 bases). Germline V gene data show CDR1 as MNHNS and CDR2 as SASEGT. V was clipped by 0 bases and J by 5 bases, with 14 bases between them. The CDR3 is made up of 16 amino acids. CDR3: CASSEAGGAGENIQYF. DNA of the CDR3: TGTGCCAGCAGTGAAGCGGGGGGGGCTGGAGAAAACATTCAGTACTTC.

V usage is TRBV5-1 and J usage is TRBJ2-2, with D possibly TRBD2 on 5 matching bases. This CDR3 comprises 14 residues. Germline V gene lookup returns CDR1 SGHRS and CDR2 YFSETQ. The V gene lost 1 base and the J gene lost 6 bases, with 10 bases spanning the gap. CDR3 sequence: CASSLSLAAGELFF. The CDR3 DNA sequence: TGCGCCAGCAGCTTGTCCCTAGCCGCCGGGGAGCTGTTTTTT.

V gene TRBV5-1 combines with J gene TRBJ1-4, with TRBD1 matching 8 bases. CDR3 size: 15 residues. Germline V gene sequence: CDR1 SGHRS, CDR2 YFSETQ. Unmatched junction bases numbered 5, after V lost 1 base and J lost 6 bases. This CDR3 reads CASSLLAGGDEKLFF. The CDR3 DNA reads TGCGCCAGCAGCTTGTTGGCAGGGGGCGATGAAAAACTGTTTTTT.

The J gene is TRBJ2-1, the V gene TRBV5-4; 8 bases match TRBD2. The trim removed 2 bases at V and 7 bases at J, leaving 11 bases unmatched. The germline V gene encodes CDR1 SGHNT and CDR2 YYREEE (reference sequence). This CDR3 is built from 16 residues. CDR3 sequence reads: CASSLLRGGRWNEQFF. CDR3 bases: TGTGCCAGCAGCTTACTACGGGGGGGCAGATGGAATGAGCAGTTCTTC.